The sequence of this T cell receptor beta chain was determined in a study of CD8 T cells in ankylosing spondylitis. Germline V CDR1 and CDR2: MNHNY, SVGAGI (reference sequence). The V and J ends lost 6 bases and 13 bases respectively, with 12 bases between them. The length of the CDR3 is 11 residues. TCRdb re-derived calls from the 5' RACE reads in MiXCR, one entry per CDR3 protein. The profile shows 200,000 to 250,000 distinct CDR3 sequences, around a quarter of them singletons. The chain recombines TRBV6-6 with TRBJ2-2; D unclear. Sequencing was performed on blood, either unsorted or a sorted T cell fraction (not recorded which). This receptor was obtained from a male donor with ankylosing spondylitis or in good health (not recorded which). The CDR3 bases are TGTGCCAGCAGCGAGATGGGCATGCTGTTTTTT. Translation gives CASSEMGMLFF.